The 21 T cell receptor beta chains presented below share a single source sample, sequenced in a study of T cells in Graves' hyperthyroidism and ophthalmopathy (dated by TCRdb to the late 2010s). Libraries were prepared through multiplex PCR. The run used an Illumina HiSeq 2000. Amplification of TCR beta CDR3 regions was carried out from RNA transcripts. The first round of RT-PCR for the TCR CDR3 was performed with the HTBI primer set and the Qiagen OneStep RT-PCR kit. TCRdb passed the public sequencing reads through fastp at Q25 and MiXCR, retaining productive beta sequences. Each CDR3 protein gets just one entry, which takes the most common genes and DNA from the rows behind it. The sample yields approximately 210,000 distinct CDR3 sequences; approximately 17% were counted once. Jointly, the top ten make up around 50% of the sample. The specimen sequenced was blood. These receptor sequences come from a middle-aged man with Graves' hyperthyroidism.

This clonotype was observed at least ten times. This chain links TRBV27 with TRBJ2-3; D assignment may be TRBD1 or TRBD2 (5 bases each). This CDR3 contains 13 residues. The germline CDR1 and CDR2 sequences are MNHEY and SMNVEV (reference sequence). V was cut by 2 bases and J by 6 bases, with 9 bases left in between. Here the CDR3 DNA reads TGTGCCAGCAGTTTAGGGACCGGGGATACGCAGTATTTT. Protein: CASSLGTGDTQYF.

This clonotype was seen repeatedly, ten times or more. CDR3 coding DNA: TGTGCCAGCAGCTTGGTTGGTGTCCACAATGAGCAGTTCTTC. Translating gives CASSLVGVHNEQFF. The chain combines TRBV7-9 with TRBJ2-1; no definite D call. The CDR3 has 14 amino acids. From germline, CDR1 is SEHNR and CDR2 FQNEAQ (reference sequence). Trimming removed 3 bases at V and 5 bases at J, with 11 bases between. Together with reference TRBV7-9 and TRBJ2-1, the CDR3 gives the full variable domain: DTGVSQNPRHKITKRGQNVTFRCDPISEHNRLYWYRQTLGQGPEFLTYFQNEAQLEKSRLLSDRFSAERPKGSFSTLEIQRTEQGDSAMYLCASSLVGVHNEQFFGPGTRLTVL.

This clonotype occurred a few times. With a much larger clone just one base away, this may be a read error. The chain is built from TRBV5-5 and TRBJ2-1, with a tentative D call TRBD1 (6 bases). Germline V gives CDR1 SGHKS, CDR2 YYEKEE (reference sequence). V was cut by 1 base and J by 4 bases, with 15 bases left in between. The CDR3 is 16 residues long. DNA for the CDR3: TGTGCCAGCAGCTTGAGACAGGCGTCCCTTTACAATGAGCAGTTCTTC. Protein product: CASSLRQASLYNEQFF.

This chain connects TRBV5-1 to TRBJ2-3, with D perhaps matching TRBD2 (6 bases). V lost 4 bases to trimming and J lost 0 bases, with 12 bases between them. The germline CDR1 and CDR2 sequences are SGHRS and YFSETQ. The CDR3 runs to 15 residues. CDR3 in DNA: TGCGCCAGCAGCCCGGCCGGGACTAGCACAGATACGCAGTATTTT. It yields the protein CASSPAGTSTDTQYF.

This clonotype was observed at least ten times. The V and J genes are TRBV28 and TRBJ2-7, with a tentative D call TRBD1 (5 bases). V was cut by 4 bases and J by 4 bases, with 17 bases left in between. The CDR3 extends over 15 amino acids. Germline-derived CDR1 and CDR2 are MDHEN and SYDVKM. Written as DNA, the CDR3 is TGTGCCAGCAGTTCCCCCGGCAGGGCATCATACGAGCAGTACTTC. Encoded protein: CASSSPGRASYEQYF. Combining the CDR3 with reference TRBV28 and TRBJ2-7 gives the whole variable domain DVKVTQSSRYLVKRTGEKVFLECVQDMDHENMFWYRQDPGLGLRLIYFSYDVKMKEKGDIPEGYSVSREKKERFSLILESASTNQTSMYLCASSSPGRASYEQYFGPGTRLTVT.

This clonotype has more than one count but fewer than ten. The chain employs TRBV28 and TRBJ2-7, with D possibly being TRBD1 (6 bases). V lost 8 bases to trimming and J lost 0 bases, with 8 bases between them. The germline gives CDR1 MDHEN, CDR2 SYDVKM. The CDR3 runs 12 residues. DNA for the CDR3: TGTGCCAGCGGACAGAGCTCCTACGAGCAGTACTTC. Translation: CASGQSSYEQYF.

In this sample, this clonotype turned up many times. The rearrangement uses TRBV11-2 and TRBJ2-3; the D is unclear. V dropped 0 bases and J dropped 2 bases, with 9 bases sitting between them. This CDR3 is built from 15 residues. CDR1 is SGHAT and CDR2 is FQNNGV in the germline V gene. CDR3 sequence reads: CASSLDTGYTDTQYF. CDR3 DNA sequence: TGTGCCAGCAGCTTAGATACGGGCTACACAGATACGCAGTATTTT.

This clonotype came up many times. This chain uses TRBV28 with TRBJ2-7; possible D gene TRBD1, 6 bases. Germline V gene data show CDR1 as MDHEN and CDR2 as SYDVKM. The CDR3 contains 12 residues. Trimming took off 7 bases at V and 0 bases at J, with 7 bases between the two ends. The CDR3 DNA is TGTGCCAGCACAGGGGTCTCCTACGAGCAGTACTTC. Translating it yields CASTGVSYEQYF.

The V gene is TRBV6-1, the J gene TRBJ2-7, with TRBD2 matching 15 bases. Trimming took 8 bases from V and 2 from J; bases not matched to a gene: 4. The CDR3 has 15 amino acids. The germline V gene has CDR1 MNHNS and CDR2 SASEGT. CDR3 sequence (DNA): TGTGCCAGCCCCCGGACTAGCGGGAGGGCCTACGAGCAGTACTTC. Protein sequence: CASPRTSGRAYEQYF.

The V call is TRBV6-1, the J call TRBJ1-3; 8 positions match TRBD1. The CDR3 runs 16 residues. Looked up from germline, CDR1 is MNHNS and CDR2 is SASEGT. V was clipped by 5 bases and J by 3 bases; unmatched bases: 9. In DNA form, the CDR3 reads TGTGCCAGCAGTACCGCCGGGACAGGCCATGGAAACACCATATATTTT. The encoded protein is CASSTAGTGHGNTIYF.

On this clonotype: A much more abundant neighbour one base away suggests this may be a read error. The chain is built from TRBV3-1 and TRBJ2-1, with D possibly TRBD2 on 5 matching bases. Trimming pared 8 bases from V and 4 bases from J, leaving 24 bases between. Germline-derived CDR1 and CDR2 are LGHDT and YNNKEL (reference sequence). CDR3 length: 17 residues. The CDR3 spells CASGPKLAAEKYNEQFF. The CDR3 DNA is TGTGCCAGCGGCCCGAAGCTCGCAGCGGAGAAGTACAATGAGCAGTTCTTC.

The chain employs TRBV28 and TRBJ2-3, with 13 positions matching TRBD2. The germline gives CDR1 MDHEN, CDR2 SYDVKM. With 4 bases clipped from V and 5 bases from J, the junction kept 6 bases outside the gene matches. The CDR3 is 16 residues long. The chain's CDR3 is CASSSGLAGAGDTQYF. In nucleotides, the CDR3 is TGTGCCAGCAGTTCTGGACTAGCGGGAGCCGGAGATACGCAGTATTTT.

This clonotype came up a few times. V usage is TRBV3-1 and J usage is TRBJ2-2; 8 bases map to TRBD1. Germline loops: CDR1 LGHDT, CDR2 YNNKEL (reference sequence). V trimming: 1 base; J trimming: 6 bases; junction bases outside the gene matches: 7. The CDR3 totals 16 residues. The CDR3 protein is CASSQGGQGAAGELFF. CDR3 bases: TGTGCCAGCAGCCAAGGTGGGCAGGGGGCTGCCGGGGAGCTGTTTTTT.

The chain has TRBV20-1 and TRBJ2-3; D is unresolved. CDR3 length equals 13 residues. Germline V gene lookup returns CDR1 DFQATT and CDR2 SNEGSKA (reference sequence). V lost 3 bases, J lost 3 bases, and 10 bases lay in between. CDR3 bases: TGCAGTGCTAGCTTGCTAGTGACAGATACGCAGTATTTT. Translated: CSASLLVTDTQYF.

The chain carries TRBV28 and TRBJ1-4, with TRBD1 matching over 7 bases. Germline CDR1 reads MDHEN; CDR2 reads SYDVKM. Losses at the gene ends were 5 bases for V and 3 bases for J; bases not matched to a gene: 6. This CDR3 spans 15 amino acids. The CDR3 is CASSAQGTANEKLFF. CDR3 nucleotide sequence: TGTGCCAGCAGTGCCCAGGGGACAGCTAATGAAAAACTGTTTTTT.

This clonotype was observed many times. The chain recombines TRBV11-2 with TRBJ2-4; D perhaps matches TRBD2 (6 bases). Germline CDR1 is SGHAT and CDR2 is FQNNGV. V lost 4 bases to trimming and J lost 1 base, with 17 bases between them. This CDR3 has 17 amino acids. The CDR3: CASSSIHGSRAKNIQYF. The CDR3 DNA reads TGTGCCAGCAGCTCGATCCACGGGAGCAGGGCCAAAAACATTCAGTACTTC.

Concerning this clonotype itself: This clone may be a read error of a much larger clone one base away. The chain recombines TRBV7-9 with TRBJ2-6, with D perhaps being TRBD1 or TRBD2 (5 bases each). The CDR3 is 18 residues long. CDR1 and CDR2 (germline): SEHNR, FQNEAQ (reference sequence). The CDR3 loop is CASSLDPRDGSGANALTF. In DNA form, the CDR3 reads TGTGCCAGCAGCTTAGATCCCAGGGACGGGTCTGGGGCCAACGCCCTGACTTTC.

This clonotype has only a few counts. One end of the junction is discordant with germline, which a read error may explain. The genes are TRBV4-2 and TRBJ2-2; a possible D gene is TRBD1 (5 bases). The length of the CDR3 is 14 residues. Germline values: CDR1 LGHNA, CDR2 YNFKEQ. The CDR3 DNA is TGTGCCAGCAGACAGGTGGCGAAGACCGGGGAGCTGTTTTTT. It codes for CASRQVAKTGELFF.

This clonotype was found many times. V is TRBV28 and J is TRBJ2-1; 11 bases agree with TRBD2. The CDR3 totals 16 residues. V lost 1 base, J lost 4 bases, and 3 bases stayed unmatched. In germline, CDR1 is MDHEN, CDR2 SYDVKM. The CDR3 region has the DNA TGTGCCAGCAGTTTATTCCTAGCGGGAGGATACAATGAGCAGTTCTTC. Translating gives CASSLFLAGGYNEQFF.

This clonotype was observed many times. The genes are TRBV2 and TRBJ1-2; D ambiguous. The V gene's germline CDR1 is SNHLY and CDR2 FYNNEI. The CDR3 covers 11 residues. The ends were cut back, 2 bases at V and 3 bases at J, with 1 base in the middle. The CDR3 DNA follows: TGTGCCAGCAGTGAACACTATGGCTACACCTTC. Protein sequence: CASSEHYGYTF.

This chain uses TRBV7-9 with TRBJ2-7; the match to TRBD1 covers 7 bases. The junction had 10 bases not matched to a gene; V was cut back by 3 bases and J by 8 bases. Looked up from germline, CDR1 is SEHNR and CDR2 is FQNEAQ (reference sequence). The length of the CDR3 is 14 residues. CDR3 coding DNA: TGTGCCAGCAGCTTTATCGTGGGACAGTCTAAGCAGTACTTC. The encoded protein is CASSFIVGQSKQYF.